The 2 T cell receptor beta chains below were found in one sample sequenced in a study of T cells after yellow fever vaccination. TCRdb processed the 5' RACE reads anew with MiXCR; each CDR3 protein has one entry. The data hold more than 300,000 distinct CDR3 sequences, with roughly a tenth observed a single time. The sample consisted of CD4+ T cells sorted from PBMCs, taken 45 days after the yellow fever booster vaccination. The receptors were gathered from a young man who received the YFV17D yellow fever vaccine.

The chain joins TRBV20-1 to TRBJ2-1, with D perhaps TRBD1 (7 bases). The CDR3 length is 16 residues. V lost 6 bases to trimming and J lost 1 base, with 19 bases between them. Looked up from germline, CDR1 is DFQATT and CDR2 is SNEGSKA (reference sequence). CDR3 nucleotide sequence: TGCAGTGCCAGTCCATCGACAGGGAGGTCCTACAATGAGCAGTTCTTC. It yields the protein CSASPSTGRSYNEQFF.

This clonotype appeared a few times. V gene TRBV6-2 or TRBV6-3 combines with J gene TRBJ1-2; TRBD1 matches at 8 bases. Trimming at V came to 5 bases and at J to 5 bases, leaving 13 bases not matched to a gene. The CDR3 runs to 16 residues. Looked up from germline, CDR1 is MNHEY and CDR2 is SVGEGT. The CDR3 reads CASSTGTGRLVYGYTF. Here the CDR3 DNA reads TGTGCCAGCAGTACGGGGACAGGACGTTTAGTTTATGGCTACACCTTC.